One and the same sample provided the 10 T cell receptor beta chains below, sequenced in a study of T cells in Graves' hyperthyroidism and ophthalmopathy (dated by TCRdb to between 2018 and 2021). Libraries were made using multiplex PCR. Reads for this sample came from an Illumina HiSeq 2000. TCR beta CDR3 regions were amplified from RNA transcripts. The first round of RT-PCR for the TCR CDR3 was performed with the HTBI primer set and the Qiagen OneStep RT-PCR kit. The public reads were reprocessed in TCRdb via fastp at Q25 and MiXCR, keeping in-frame beta chains. Under each unique CDR3 protein, matching rows form one entry showing the most common genes and DNA. The sample table lists under 800,000 distinct CDR3 sequences, about 15% of them with a count of one. Clones ranked in the top ten supply about 9.4% of the sample. The material sequenced was blood. Every receptor here comes from a woman aged 18-30 years with Graves' hyperthyroidism.

The chain links TRBV5-1 to TRBJ1-2; D gene ambiguous. Germline CDR1 SGHRS, CDR2 YFSETQ. Between the trimmed V and J ends, which lost 3 bases and 4 bases, there was a span of 13 bases. This CDR3 contains 14 residues. The CDR3 region is CASSSSGSTYGYTF. The CDR3 nucleotides read TGCGCCAGCAGCTCCTCCGGGTCGACCTATGGCTACACCTTC. Full variable domain (missing parts from reference TRBV5-1 and TRBJ1-2): KAGVTQTPRYLIKTRGQQVTLSCSPISGHRSVSWYQQTPGQGLQFLFEYFSETQRNKGNFPGRFSGRQFSNSRSEMNVSTLELGDSALYLCASSSSGSTYGYTFGSGTRLTVV.

This clonotype was recorded many times. This sequence joins TRBV7-8 and TRBJ2-1; 8 bases match TRBD2. Germline V lookup: CDR1 SGHVS, CDR2 FQNEAQ. Trimming took 5 bases from V and 7 from J; bases not matched to a gene: 7. There are 14 residues in the CDR3. This CDR3 is CASSTNPSGNEQFF. CDR3 sequence (DNA): TGTGCCAGCAGCACGAACCCTAGCGGGAATGAGCAGTTCTTC. Full variable domain (remainder filled in from reference TRBV7-8 and TRBJ2-1): GAGVSQSPRYKVAKRGQDVALRCDPISGHVSLFWYQQALGQGPEFLTYFQNEAQLDKSGLPSDRFFAERPEGSVSTLKIQRTQQEDSAVYLCASSTNPSGNEQFFGPGTRLTVL.

Ten or more counts support this clonotype. The gene calls are TRBV5-1 and TRBJ2-3; TRBD1 or TRBD2 may be the D gene (5 bases each). V lost 4 bases and J lost 0, with 12 bases in between. The CDR3 is made up of 15 amino acids. Germline assignment: CDR1 SGHRS and CDR2 YFSETQ. CDR3 DNA sequence: TGCGCCAGCAGCCTCCGGGGCACTAGCACAGATACGCAGTATTTT. This gives the protein CASSLRGTSTDTQYF.

This clonotype was detected ten times or more. The CDR3 sequence: CASSLDWDRDGYTF. CDR3 DNA: TGTGCCAGCAGCTTAGATTGGGACAGAGATGGCTACACCTTC. The V call is TRBV11-2, the J call TRBJ1-2, with 7 bases matching TRBD1. The CDR3 consists of 14 residues. The germline V gene has CDR1 SGHAT and CDR2 FQNNGV. V lost 0 bases to trimming and J lost 6 bases; unmatched junction nucleotides: 4.

This clonotype has ten or more counts. The rearrangement links TRBV13 to TRBJ1-1; no clear D gene. Germline CDR1 is PRHDT and CDR2 is FYEKMQ (reference sequence). There are 13 residues in the CDR3. The V gene lost 4 bases and the J gene lost 10 bases, with 16 bases spanning the gap. In DNA, the CDR3 is TGTGCCAGCAGCTCCGAACAGATTCGCGGAGCTTTCTTT. Amino acid sequence: CASSSEQIRGAFF.

This clonotype was seen repeatedly, ten times or more. The J gene is TRBJ2-5, the V gene TRBV7-3; no definite D call. Germline assignment: CDR1 SGHTA and CDR2 FQGTGA. V was cut by 2 bases and J by 13 bases, with 17 bases left in between. This CDR3 region has 13 residues. This CDR3 is CASSLSVTSPAYF. As DNA, the CDR3 is TGTGCCAGCAGCTTATCGGTAACAAGTCCGGCGTACTTC.

This clonotype was picked up many times. The J gene is TRBJ2-7, the V gene TRBV11-3, with D possibly matching TRBD2 (6 bases). Germline CDR1 SGHNT, CDR2 YENEEA. Between the trimmed V and J ends, which lost 3 bases and 3 bases, there was a span of 18 bases. The CDR3 totals 16 residues. Here the CDR3 reads CASSLYRDLEGYEQYF. The CDR3 nucleotides read TGTGCCAGCAGCTTGTACCGGGACCTGGAGGGCTACGAGCAGTACTTC.

This clonotype has at least ten counts. The chain combines TRBV28 with TRBJ2-5; TRBD1 is a possible D gene (5 bases). With the DNA end fitting TRBJ2-3 better, the J assignment may be wrong. The CDR3 loop spans 11 amino acids. Germline lookup yields CDR1 MDHEN and CDR2 SYDVKM. The DNA for the CDR3 is TGTGCCAGCAGTTCCCAGGGTACGCAGTATTTT. This translates into CASSSQGTQYF.

About this clonotype: Possible read error: a much larger clone is one base away. Because it lacks the conserved phenylalanine or tryptophan at the end, this CDR3 is likely a read error. The chain joins TRBV30 to TRBJ2-5, with a weak D call TRBD2 (5 bases). The CDR3 has 15 residues. Trimming took off 2 bases at V and 0 bases at J, with 13 bases between the two ends. Germline lookup yields CDR1 GTSNPN and CDR2 SVGIG (reference sequence). CDR3 residues: CAWSFTLRDQETQYL. The CDR3 DNA sequence: TGTGCCTGGAGTTTCACCCTGAGGGACCAAGAGACCCAGTACTTA.

This clonotype was counted a few times. The V gene is TRBV24-1, the J gene TRBJ2-1; 7 positions match TRBD1. This CDR3 region has 14 residues. Trimming at V came to 5 bases and at J to 2 bases, leaving 2 bases not matched to a gene. Per germline, CDR1 KGHDR and CDR2 SFDVKD. The CDR3 region is CATSGGGAYNEQFF. CDR3 nucleotide sequence: TGTGCCACCAGTGGAGGGGGCGCCTACAATGAGCAGTTCTTC.